One and the same sample provided the 2 T cell receptor beta chains below, sequenced in a study of OX40 agonist ivuxolimab in advanced cancers. Only in-frame clones appear in the TCRdb table, and some are missing; sequencing was by immunoSEQ multiplex PCR. This sample carries roughly 76,000 clones, over 75% of them seen once, and the ten largest clones take roughly 5.5%. Source: CD4+ or CD8+ T cells sorted from blood, taken in a trial of the OX40 agonist ivuxolimab. These receptor sequences come from an adult with an advanced solid tumor such as melanoma, head and neck, liver or kidney cancer.

The CDR3 reads CASSGPRGQPQHF. Here the CDR3 DNA reads TGTGCCAGCAGTGGCCCCAGGGGGCAGCCCCAGCATTTT. This chain connects TRBV27 to TRBJ1-5; 7 bases align to TRBD1. The CDR3 runs to 13 residues. Germline trimming cut 5 bases from V and 7 bases from J; bases unmatched to any gene: 5. CDR1 is MNHEY and CDR2 is SMNVEV in the germline V gene (reference sequence).

This clone was counted only a few times. This chain uses TRBV7-6 with TRBJ2-5; possibly TRBD1 or TRBD2 for D (5 bases each). V lost 5 bases and J 5 bases, leaving 18 bases between the germline ends. Looked up from germline, CDR1 is SGHVS and CDR2 is FNYEAQ. The CDR3 has 15 residues. The CDR3 protein is CASSPGLATSETQYF. The CDR3 DNA sequence: TGTGCCAGCAGCCCAGGGCTAGCCACTTCGGAGACCCAGTACTTC.